The 4 T cell receptor beta chains in this list originate from one sample, sequenced in a study of regulatory T cells in long-lasting Graves disease. In building TCR beta libraries, iRepertoire HTBI primers were used together with Arm-PCR of CDR3 regions. MiXCR was run by TCRdb on the multiplex PCR reads, yielding one entry per CDR3 protein. The repertoire includes 350,000 to 550,000 distinct CDR3 sequences, 16% of them detected once, and about 25% sits in the top ten. Noted time point: newly diagnosed GD, antithyroid drugs for less than 3 months. After RNA was extracted from PBMCs, the TCR library was made from it. In addition, the sample was reused for a study of T cells in Graves' hyperthyroidism and ophthalmopathy.

Sample: peripheral blood mononuclear cells (PBMCs), taken at new diagnosis, from a patient treated with antithyroid drugs. The receptors stem from a woman between 18 and 29 years old with Graves disease.

The sample holds many counts of this clonotype. This chain connects TRBV28 to TRBJ1-5; the match to TRBD1 covers 7 bases. This CDR3 contains 16 residues. Germline V gives CDR1 MDHEN, CDR2 SYDVKM. V was pared by 5 bases and J by 2 bases, with 9 bases of the junction left unmatched. CDR3 in DNA: TGTGCCAGCAGTCCAATGTCAACAGGGGGCAATCAGCCCCAGCATTTT. This encodes CASSPMSTGGNQPQHF.

This clonotype was observed many times. The rearrangement links TRBV28 to TRBJ2-1; D is ambiguous. Trimming pared 7 bases from V and 5 bases from J, leaving 18 bases between. Germline V CDR1 and CDR2: MDHEN, SYDVKM. The CDR3 extends over 15 amino acids. The CDR3 sequence is CASTAALSRDNEQFF. The CDR3 coding sequence is TGTGCCAGCACGGCGGCACTCAGTCGTGACAATGAGCAGTTCTTC.

A few counts support this clonotype. The chain is built from TRBV3-1 and TRBJ2-1; D uncertain. The CDR3 extends over 14 amino acids. V shed 0 bases and J shed 9 bases, with 12 bases lying between them. The V gene's germline CDR1 is LGHDT and CDR2 YNNKEL (reference sequence). This CDR3 reads CASSQDPRTAEQFF. The CDR3 DNA reads as TGTGCCAGCAGCCAAGATCCCAGGACGGCTGAGCAGTTCTTC.

This clonotype was observed a few times. J is TRBJ1-1 and V is TRBV5-1; tentative D call: TRBD1 (5 bases). The CDR3 runs to 14 residues. Between the trimmed V and J ends, which lost 4 bases and 0 bases, there was a span of 10 bases. In germline, CDR1 is SGHRS, CDR2 YFSETQ. The CDR3 DNA reads as TGCGCCAGCAGCGAGGGACCTATGAACACTGAAGCTTTCTTT. It is translated as CASSEGPMNTEAFF.